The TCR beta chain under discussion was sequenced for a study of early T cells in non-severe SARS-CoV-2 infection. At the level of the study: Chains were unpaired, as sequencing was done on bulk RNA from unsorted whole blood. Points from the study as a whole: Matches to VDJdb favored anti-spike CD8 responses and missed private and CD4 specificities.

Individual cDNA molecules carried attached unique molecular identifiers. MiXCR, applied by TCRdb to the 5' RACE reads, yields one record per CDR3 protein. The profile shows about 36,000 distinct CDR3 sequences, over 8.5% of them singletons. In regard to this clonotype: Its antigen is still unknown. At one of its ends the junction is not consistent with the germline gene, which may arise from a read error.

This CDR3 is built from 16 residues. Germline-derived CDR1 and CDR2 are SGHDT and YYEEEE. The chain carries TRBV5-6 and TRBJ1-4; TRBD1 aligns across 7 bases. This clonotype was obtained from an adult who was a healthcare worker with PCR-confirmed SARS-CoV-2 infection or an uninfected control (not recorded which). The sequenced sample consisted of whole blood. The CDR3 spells CASSFTNRGTNEKLFF. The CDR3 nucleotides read TGTGCCAGCAGTTTTACTAACAGGGGAACTAATGAAAAACTTTTTTTT. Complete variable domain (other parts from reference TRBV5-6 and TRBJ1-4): DAGVTQSPTHLIKTRGQQVTLRCSPKSGHDTVSWYQQALGQGPQFIFQYYEEEERQRGNFPDRFSGHQFPNYSSELNVNALLLGDSALYLCASSFTNRGTNEKLFFGSGTQLSVL.